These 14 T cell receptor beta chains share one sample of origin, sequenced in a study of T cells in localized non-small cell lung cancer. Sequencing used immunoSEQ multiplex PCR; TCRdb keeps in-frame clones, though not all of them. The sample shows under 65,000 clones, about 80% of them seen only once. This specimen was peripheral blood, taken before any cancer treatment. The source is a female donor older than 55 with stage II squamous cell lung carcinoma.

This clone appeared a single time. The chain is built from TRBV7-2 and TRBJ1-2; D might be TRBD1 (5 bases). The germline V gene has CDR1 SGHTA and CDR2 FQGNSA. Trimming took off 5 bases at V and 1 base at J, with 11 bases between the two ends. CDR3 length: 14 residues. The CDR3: CASSAHQGNYGYTF. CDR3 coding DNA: TGTGCCAGCAGCGCACACCAGGGTAACTATGGCTACACCTTC.

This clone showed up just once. CDR3 amino acids: CASSQDGLQHSGANVLTF. DNA for the CDR3: TGTGCCAGCAGCCAAGATGGGTTACAGCACTCTGGGGCCAACGTCCTGACTTTC. This chain joins TRBV14 and TRBJ2-6; D gene uncertain. Germline CDR1 and CDR2: SGHDN and FVKESK. V lost 0 bases, J lost 0 bases, and 12 bases lay in between. The CDR3 sequence is 18 residues long.

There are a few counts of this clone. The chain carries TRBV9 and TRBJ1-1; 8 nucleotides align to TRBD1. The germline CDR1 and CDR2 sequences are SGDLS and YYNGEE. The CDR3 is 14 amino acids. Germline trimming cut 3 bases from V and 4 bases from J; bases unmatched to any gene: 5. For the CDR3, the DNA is TGTGCCAGCAGCGGACGACAGGGGACCACTGAAGCTTTCTTT. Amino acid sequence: CASSGRQGTTEAFF. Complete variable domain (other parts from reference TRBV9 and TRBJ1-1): DSGVTQTPKHLITATGQRVTLRCSPRSGDLSVYWYQQSLDQGLQFLIQYYNGEERAKGNILERFSAQQFPDLHSELNLSSLELGDSALYFCASSGRQGTTEAFFGQGTRLTVV.

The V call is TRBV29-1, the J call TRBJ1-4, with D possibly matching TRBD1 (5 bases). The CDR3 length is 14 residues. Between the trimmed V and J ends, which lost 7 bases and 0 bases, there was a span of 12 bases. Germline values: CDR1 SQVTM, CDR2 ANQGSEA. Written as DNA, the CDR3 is TGCAGCGCGCGGGACTTTTCAACTAATGAAAAACTGTTTTTT. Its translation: CSARDFSTNEKLFF.

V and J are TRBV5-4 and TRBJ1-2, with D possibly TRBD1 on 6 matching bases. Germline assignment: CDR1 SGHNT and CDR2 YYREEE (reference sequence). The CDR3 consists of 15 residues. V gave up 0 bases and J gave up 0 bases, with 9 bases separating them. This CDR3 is CASSLGTVTNYGYTF. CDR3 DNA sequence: TGTGCCAGCAGCTTGGGGACAGTTACTAACTATGGCTACACCTTC.

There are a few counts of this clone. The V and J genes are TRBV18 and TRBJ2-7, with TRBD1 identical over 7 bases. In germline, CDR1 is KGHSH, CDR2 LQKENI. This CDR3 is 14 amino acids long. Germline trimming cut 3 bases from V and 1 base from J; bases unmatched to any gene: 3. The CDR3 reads CASSPGTESYEQYF. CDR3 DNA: TGTGCCAGCTCACCTGGGACAGAGTCCTACGAGCAGTACTTC.

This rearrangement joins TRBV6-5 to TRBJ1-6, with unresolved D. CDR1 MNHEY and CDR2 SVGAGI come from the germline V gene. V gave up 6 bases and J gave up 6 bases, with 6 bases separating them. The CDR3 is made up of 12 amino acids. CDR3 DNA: TGTGCCAGCAGACCTACTAATTCACCCCTCCACTTT. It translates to CASRPTNSPLHF.

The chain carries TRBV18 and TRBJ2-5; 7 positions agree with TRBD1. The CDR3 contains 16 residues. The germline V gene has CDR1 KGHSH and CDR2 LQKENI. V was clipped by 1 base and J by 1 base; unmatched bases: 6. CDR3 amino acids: CASSPRTGAPQETQYF. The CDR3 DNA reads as TGTGCCAGCTCACCACGAACAGGGGCCCCCCAAGAGACCCAGTACTTC.

The CDR3 DNA reads TGTGCCAGCAGCCTTCGGCAGGGGGCAGATACGCAGTATTTT. This sequence encodes CASSLRQGADTQYF. The chain uses TRBV7-9 and TRBJ2-3; 7 bases are shared with TRBD1. The CDR3 covers 14 residues. The germline V gene has CDR1 SEHNR and CDR2 FQNEAQ (reference sequence). Germline trimming cut 5 bases from V and 4 bases from J; bases unmatched to any gene: 6. The variable domain in full, completed from reference TRBV7-9 and TRBJ2-3, reads DTGVSQNPRHKITKRGQNVTFRCDPISEHNRLYWYRQTLGQGPEFLTYFQNEAQLEKSRLLSDRFSAERPKGSFSTLEIQRTEQGDSAMYLCASSLRQGADTQYFGPGTRLTVL.

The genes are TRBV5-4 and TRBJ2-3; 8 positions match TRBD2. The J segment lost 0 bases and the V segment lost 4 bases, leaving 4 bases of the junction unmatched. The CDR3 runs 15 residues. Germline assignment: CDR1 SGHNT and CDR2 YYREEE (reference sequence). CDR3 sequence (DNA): TGTGCCAGCAGCCACGGGGGGGCTAGCACAGATACGCAGTATTTT. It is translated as CASSHGGASTDTQYF.

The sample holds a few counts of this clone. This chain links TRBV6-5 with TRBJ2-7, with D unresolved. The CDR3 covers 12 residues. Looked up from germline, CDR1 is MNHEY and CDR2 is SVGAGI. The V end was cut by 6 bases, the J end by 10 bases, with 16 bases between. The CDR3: CASRSGLSSQYF. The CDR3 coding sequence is TGTGCCAGCAGATCCGGGCTCTCGTCCCAGTACTTC.

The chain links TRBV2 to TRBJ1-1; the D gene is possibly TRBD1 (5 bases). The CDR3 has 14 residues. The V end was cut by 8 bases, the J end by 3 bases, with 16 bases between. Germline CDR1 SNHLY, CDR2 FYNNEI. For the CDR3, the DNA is TGTGCCAGCTCCCCGGGACGGTGGGACACTGAAGCTTTCTTT. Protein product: CASSPGRWDTEAFF.

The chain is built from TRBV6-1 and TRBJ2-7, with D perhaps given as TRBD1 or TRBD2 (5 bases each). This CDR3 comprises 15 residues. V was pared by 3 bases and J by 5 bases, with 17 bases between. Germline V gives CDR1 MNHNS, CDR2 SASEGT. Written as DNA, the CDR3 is TGTGCCAGCAGTGAGGGGGTCCTAAGGGCCCACGAGCAGTACTTC. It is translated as CASSEGVLRAHEQYF.

As DNA, the CDR3 is TGTGCCAGTAGTGGCGTTACTAGCAATCAGCCCCAGCATTTT. It encodes CASSGVTSNQPQHF. The gene calls are TRBV19 and TRBJ1-5; D remains ambiguous. Germline lookup yields CDR1 LNHDA and CDR2 SQIVND (reference sequence). With 5 bases removed from V and 0 bases from J, the gap between germline ends came to 8 bases. The CDR3 runs 14 residues.